The 25 T cell receptor beta chains below come from one sample, sequenced in a study of T cells and Merkel cell carcinoma outcomes. The method was immunoSEQ multiplex PCR; TCRdb's version includes in-frame clones alone and lacks a portion of them. The sample shows about 12,000 clones, roughly 96% of them seen only once. Material: tumor tissue from Merkel cell carcinoma. All receptors come from a human donor with Merkel cell carcinoma.

CDR3 DNA sequence: TGTGCCAGCAGTCTCTTGGGACAGGGCAAAGAGACCCAGTACTTC. This gives the protein CASSLLGQGKETQYF. The gene calls are TRBV27 and TRBJ2-5; 9 bases agree with TRBD1. CDR3 length equals 15 residues. Germline V CDR1 and CDR2: MNHEY, SMNVEV (reference sequence). The ends lost 5 bases at V and 3 bases at J; junction bases unmatched: 7.

This chain uses TRBV6-5 with TRBJ1-5, with D possibly TRBD1 on 5 matching bases. Germline-derived CDR1 and CDR2 are MNHEY and SVGAGI. V was cut by 0 bases and J by 1 base, with 7 bases left in between. This CDR3 is 15 amino acids long. CDR3 in amino acids: CASSYSRQSNQPQHF. The CDR3 DNA follows: TGTGCCAGCAGTTACTCGAGACAGAGCAATCAGCCCCAGCATTTT.

Comment on this clone: At one boundary the junction diverges from the germline segment, which might be a read error. The CDR3 region is CASSRGMVGLDTEACF. The CDR3, as DNA: TGCGCCAGCAGTAGGGGTATGGTGGGATTGGACACTGAAGCTTGCTTT. The V call is TRBV5-1, the J call TRBJ1-1, with a weak D call TRBD1 (5 bases). The CDR3 runs 16 residues. Germline V gene sequence: CDR1 SGHRS, CDR2 YFSETQ.

This CDR3 is CAWADGTGGEGYEQYF. The DNA of the CDR3 is TGTGCCTGGGCGGACGGGACAGGGGGTGAGGGTTACGAGCAGTACTTC. V gene TRBV30 combines with J gene TRBJ2-7; 11 bases fit TRBD1. Per germline, CDR1 GTSNPN and CDR2 SVGIG (reference sequence). V trimming: 5 bases; J trimming: 4 bases; junction bases outside the gene matches: 13. This CDR3 contains 16 residues.

V is TRBV7-9 and J is TRBJ2-5, with a weak D call TRBD2 (5 bases). The CDR3 spans 12 residues. CDR1 and CDR2 from the germline V gene are SEHNR and FQNEAQ (reference sequence). V was trimmed by 3 bases and J by 5 bases, leaving 7 bases between them. This CDR3 is CASSLRAETQYF. The CDR3 nucleotides read TGTGCCAGCAGCTTGAGGGCGGAGACCCAGTACTTC.

The genes are TRBV18 and TRBJ1-4, with unresolved D. The V and J ends lost 2 bases and 3 bases respectively, with 7 bases between them. Germline CDR1 KGHSH, CDR2 LQKENI. The CDR3 sequence is 14 residues long. The CDR3: CASSPVSPNEKLFF. Written as DNA, the CDR3 is TGTGCCAGCTCACCAGTGTCCCCTAATGAAAAACTGTTTTTT.

This clone came up once. The chain has TRBV29-1 and TRBJ1-1; D may be TRBD1 (5 bases). The germline V gene encodes CDR1 SQVTM and CDR2 ANQGSEA. Between the trimmed V and J ends, which lost 6 bases and 11 bases, there was a span of 19 bases. The CDR3 consists of 12 residues. In DNA, the CDR3 is TGCAGCGTCGGGACCCCCGGTCGGTTGGCTTTCTTT. This encodes CSVGTPGRLAFF.

The chain joins TRBV7-9 to TRBJ2-7; 14 positions agree with TRBD2. The V segment lost 5 bases and the J segment 7 bases; nucleotides outside the gene matches: 7. Germline CDR1 SEHNR, CDR2 FQNEAQ (reference sequence). The CDR3 has 15 amino acids. The CDR3 DNA reads as TGTGCCAGCAGCCCGGGACTAGCGGGAGAGGGAGAGCAGTACTTC. Translating it yields CASSPGLAGEGEQYF.

This clone was detected once. V gene TRBV30 combines with J gene TRBJ2-2, with unresolved D. V shed 3 bases and J shed 1 base, with 3 bases lying between them. From germline, CDR1 is GTSNPN and CDR2 SVGIG (reference sequence). The CDR3 runs 12 residues. DNA of the CDR3: TGTGCCTGGAGCGAGAACACCGGGGAGCTGTTTTTT. Its translation is CAWSENTGELFF.

The chain recombines TRBV7-2 with TRBJ1-2; D is uncertain. This CDR3 region has 13 residues. Germline values: CDR1 SGHTA, CDR2 FQGNSA. V lost 1 base, J lost 1 base, and 4 bases lay in between. The CDR3 nucleotides are TGTGCCAGCAGCTTAGTAAATAACTATGGCTACACCTTC. It encodes CASSLVNNYGYTF.

The chain carries TRBV4-3 and TRBJ1-4; unclear D gene. The CDR3 has 14 amino acids. Trimming took 4 bases from V and 8 from J, leaving 14 bases between them. Germline CDR1 is LGHNA and CDR2 is YSLEER. CDR3 bases: TGCGCCAGCAGCCCCGAGGCAAAGGTGGAAAAACTGTTTTTT. Translated, it gives CASSPEAKVEKLFF.

V is TRBV5-4 and J is TRBJ2-5, with D tentatively TRBD1 or TRBD2 (6 bases each). Germline CDR1 reads SGHNT; CDR2 reads YYREEE (reference sequence). Trimming shortened V by 1 base and J by 5 bases, and 18 bases separated the two germline ends. CDR3 size: 16 residues. CDR3 loop: CASSLKLRRGGETQYF. CDR3 nucleotide sequence: TGTGCCAGCAGCTTGAAGCTGCGCAGGGGAGGTGAGACCCAGTACTTC.

The CDR3 nucleotides read TGCAGCGGCGGGAGCGGAACAGATACGCAGTATTTT. It encodes CSGGSGTDTQYF. The chain carries TRBV29-1 and TRBJ2-3; 7 bases are a match to TRBD2. The CDR3 contains 12 residues. Germline V gene lookup returns CDR1 SQVTM and CDR2 ANQGSEA. V gave up 7 bases and J gave up 3 bases; unmatched junction bases: 4.

J is TRBJ2-7 and V is TRBV11-3; D call uncertain. Germline V gene sequence: CDR1 SGHNT, CDR2 YENEEA. This CDR3 region has 13 residues. The ends were cut back, 3 bases at V and 2 bases at J, with 8 bases in the middle. The CDR3 reads CASSLSVTYEQYF. CDR3 DNA sequence: TGTGCCAGCAGCTTGTCTGTCACCTACGAGCAGTACTTC.

This chain uses TRBV11-2 with TRBJ2-3; D possibly matches TRBD1 or TRBD2 (5 bases each). Trimming took 4 bases from V and 2 from J, leaving 7 bases between them. Germline CDR1 is SGHAT and CDR2 is FQNNGV. There are 13 residues in the CDR3. The CDR3 reads CASSSGPTDTQYF. The CDR3 DNA sequence: TGTGCCAGCAGCTCGGGGCCCACAGATACGCAGTATTTT.

Worth noting for this clone: An end of the junction differs from the germline gene, which may be a read error. The chain couples TRBV20-1 to TRBJ1-2, with D unresolved. This CDR3 spans 8 amino acids. Germline V gene lookup returns CDR1 DFQATT and CDR2 SNEGSKA (reference sequence). CDR3 loop: CSARSYSF. CDR3 DNA sequence: TGCAGTGCTAGATCGTACTCCTTC.

This clone was picked up one time. The rearrangement joins TRBV29-1 to TRBJ1-1; D remains unclear. Germline-derived CDR1 and CDR2 are SQVTM and ANQGSEA. Trimming removed 3 bases from V and 0 bases from J, with 17 bases in between. This CDR3 is 16 amino acids long. CDR3 residues: CSVERAQKNMNTEAFF. The CDR3 DNA follows: TGCAGCGTTGAGAGGGCACAGAAGAACATGAACACTGAAGCTTTCTTT.

J is TRBJ2-2 and V is TRBV7-3; 7 nucleotides match TRBD1. CDR3 length: 14 residues. The J segment lost 6 bases and the V segment lost 4 bases, leaving 5 bases of the junction unmatched. Germline assignment: CDR1 SGHTA and CDR2 FQGTGA. DNA of the CDR3: TGTGCCAGCAGCTCACGTCAGGGGGCCGGGGAGCTGTTTTTT. It specifies CASSSRQGAGELFF.

The genes are TRBV10-3 and TRBJ2-1, with 10 positions matching TRBD2. This CDR3 comprises 16 residues. V was clipped by 0 bases and J by 9 bases; unmatched bases: 8. CDR1 and CDR2 from the germline V gene are ENHRY and SYGVKD. The CDR3 DNA follows: TGTGCCATCAGTGAGTCGGGGGCTAGCGGGAGAGGTGAGCAGTTCTTC. This gives the protein CAISESGASGRGEQFF.

The rearrangement links TRBV5-1 to TRBJ2-7, with 8 bases matching TRBD1. The CDR3 runs to 14 residues. V dropped 2 bases and J dropped 5; count of bases not matched to a gene: 6. In germline, CDR1 is SGHRS, CDR2 YFSETQ. The CDR3 sequence: CASSLGQGRDEQYF. Here the CDR3 DNA reads TGCGCCAGCAGCTTAGGACAGGGTAGAGACGAGCAGTACTTC.

The V and J genes are TRBV5-1 and TRBJ2-2, with D perhaps TRBD1 (6 bases). V dropped 3 bases and J dropped 1 base, with 13 bases sitting between them. Germline V gene lookup returns CDR1 SGHRS and CDR2 YFSETQ. This CDR3 region has 16 residues. The CDR3 protein is CASSSVGTQNTGELFF. The CDR3 DNA reads as TGCGCCAGCAGCTCCGTGGGGACACAGAACACCGGGGAGCTGTTTTTT.

J is TRBJ2-7 and V is TRBV19; possible D gene TRBD1, 6 bases. Germline-derived CDR1 and CDR2 are LNHDA and SQIVND (reference sequence). Trimming left V 2 bases short and J 3 bases short, with 11 bases between. The CDR3 runs 14 residues. CDR3 in DNA: TGTGCCAGTAGTATAAGACAGGACAGCTACGAGCAGTACTTC. Its protein is CASSIRQDSYEQYF.

CDR3 in amino acids: CASSPPPYNEQFF. The DNA of the CDR3 is TGTGCCAGCAGTCCCCCCCCCTACAATGAGCAGTTCTTC. The chain has TRBV6-5 and TRBJ2-1; D remains ambiguous. The CDR3 totals 13 residues. Germline V gives CDR1 MNHEY, CDR2 SVGAGI. Trimming left V 5 bases short and J 2 bases short, with 7 bases between.

The J gene is TRBJ2-2, the V gene TRBV4-1, with TRBD2 identical over 7 bases. J was trimmed by 4 bases and V by 1 base; bases with no gene match: 6. The CDR3 length is 16 residues. From germline, CDR1 is MGHRA and CDR2 YSYEKL. The CDR3 nucleotides read TGCGCCAGCAGCCAAGGACTAAGCGGGGTCACCGGGGAGCTGTTTTTT. Amino acids: CASSQGLSGVTGELFF.

This chain joins TRBV19 and TRBJ2-1; D may be TRBD1 (6 bases). V dropped 3 bases and J dropped 9 bases, with 21 bases sitting between them. Per germline, CDR1 LNHDA and CDR2 SQIVND (reference sequence). This CDR3 has 16 residues. The CDR3 sequence is CASSITGKMERGEQFF. The CDR3 DNA reads as TGTGCCAGTAGTATTACAGGGAAGATGGAAAGAGGTGAGCAGTTCTTC.